The subject of this entry is one T cell receptor beta chain. Antigen: not known. The data stem from a study of T cell repertoires in cytomegalovirus infection. In the study overall: Signatures in public TCR beta sequences pointed to both CMV infection and matching HLA type.

Study results and limitations: Accumulated public TCR beta family frequency recognized individuals carrying CMV together with the relevant HLA. Ex vivo responses were dominated by HLA-C-restricted CMV-specific TCR beta clonotypes.

The germline CDR1 and CDR2 sequences are SGHKS and YYEKEE (reference sequence). J was trimmed by 4 bases and V by 4 bases; bases with no gene match: 12. CDR3 length: 16 residues. A single record per CDR3 protein comes from TCRdb applying MiXCR to the reads. This sample has 400,000 or so distinct CDR3 sequences, with approximately 31% found just once. Sequenced material: PBMCs. The receptor comes from a human donor in good health (CMV status not recorded). Some clones in this sample may be carry-over from other donors' samples. The chain has TRBV5-5 and TRBJ2-5; 8 bases align to TRBD2. The CDR3 region has the DNA TGTGCCAGCAGCCTCGGACTAAGCGGGGGCATAGAGACCCAGTACTTC. Translating it yields CASSLGLSGGIETQYF.